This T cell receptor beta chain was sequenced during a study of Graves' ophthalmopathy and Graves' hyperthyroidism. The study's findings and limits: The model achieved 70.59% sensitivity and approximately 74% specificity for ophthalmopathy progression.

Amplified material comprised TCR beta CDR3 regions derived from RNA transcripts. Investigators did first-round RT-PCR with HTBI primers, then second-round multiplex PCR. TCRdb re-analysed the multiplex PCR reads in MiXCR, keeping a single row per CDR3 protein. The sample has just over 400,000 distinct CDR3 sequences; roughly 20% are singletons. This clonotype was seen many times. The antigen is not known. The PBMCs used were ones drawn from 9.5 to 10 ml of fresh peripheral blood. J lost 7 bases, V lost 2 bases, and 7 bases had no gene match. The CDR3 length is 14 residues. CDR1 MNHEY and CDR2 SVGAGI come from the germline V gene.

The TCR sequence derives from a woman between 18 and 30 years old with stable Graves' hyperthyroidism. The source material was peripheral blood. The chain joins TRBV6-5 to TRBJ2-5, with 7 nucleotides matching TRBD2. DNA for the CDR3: TGTGCCAGCAGTTACGCGGGGAGGGGAGGGACCCAGTACTTC. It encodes CASSYAGRGGTQYF.